Described below is a single T cell receptor (beta chain) sequence and its context. V was cut by 1 base and J by 7 bases, with 10 bases left in between. Germline-derived CDR1 and CDR2 are SEHNR and FQNEAQ (reference sequence). The CDR3 loop spans 13 amino acids. Profiling relied on immunoSEQ multiplex PCR, and the TCRdb table lists in-frame clones only, not all of them. This sample yields hundreds of thousands of clones, of which around 86% are seen a single time; about 16% belongs to the top ten. This sample was taken from a study of shared clonotypes between healthy human individuals. The V and J genes are TRBV7-9 and TRBJ1-1; D call uncertain. The TCR sequence derives from a man aged 18-30 years in good health. The specimen was memory CD8+ T cells sorted from blood. Subset here: CD45RO+ cells pooled with CCR7-negative TemRA cells. The CDR3 here is CASSLGSRGEAFF. The CDR3 bases are TGTGCCAGCAGCTTAGGGTCGCGGGGTGAAGCTTTCTTT. Variable domain in full (rest from reference TRBV7-9 and TRBJ1-1): DTGVSQNPRHKITKRGQNVTFRCDPISEHNRLYWYRQTLGQGPEFLTYFQNEAQLEKSRLLSDRFSAERPKGSFSTLEIQRTEQGDSAMYLCASSLGSRGEAFFGQGTRLTVV.